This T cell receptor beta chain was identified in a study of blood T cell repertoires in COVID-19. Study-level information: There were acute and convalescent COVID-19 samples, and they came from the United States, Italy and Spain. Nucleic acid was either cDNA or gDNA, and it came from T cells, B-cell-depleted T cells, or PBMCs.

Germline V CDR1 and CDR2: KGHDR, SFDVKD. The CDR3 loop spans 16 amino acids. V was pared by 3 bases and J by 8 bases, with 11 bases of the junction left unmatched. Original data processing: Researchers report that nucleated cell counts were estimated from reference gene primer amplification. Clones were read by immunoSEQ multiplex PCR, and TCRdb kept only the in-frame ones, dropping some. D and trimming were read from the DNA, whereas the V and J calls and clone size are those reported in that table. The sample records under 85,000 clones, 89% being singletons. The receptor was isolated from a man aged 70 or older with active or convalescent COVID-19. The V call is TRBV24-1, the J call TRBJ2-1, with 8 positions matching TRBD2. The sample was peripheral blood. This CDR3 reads CATSDETSGSGDEQFF. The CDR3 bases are TGTGCCACCAGTGATGAAACTAGCGGAAGCGGGGATGAGCAGTTCTTC.